This TCR beta chain is drawn from a study of shared clonotypes between healthy human individuals. This CDR3 spans 14 amino acids. Germline V gene sequence: CDR1 SQVTM, CDR2 ANQGSEA. The V and J ends lost 5 bases and 2 bases respectively, with 12 bases between them. Study outcomes and limitations: With few donors, the genetic and exposure-history diversity represented was limited. Estimated richness values were generally larger in naive subsets than in memory subsets. Compared with clonotypes that all four donors shared, non-shared clonotypes had lower generation probabilities.

Note on this clone: What it binds is unknown.

The protocol was immunoSEQ multiplex PCR, while the TCRdb copy is restricted to in-frame clones and leaves out a portion. The data contain 2.3 million or so clones, 90% to 95% of them singletons. The receptor's source is a man younger than 35 in good health. Some clones in this sample may be carry-over from other donors' samples. The chain joins TRBV29-1 to TRBJ2-2; weak D call: TRBD2 (6 bases). The sample was naive CD4+ T cells from PBMCs. Regarding subset: CD45RA+ positively selected. DNA of the CDR3: TGCAGCGTTTCCGGGGGTCCAAACACCGGGGAGCTGTTTTTT. Protein sequence: CSVSGGPNTGELFF.